The sequence of this T cell receptor (beta chain) was determined in a study of T-cell reconstitution after alpha-beta-depleted transplantation in children. In its sample, this clonotype was seen many times. As it was prepared, the TCRbeta library received unique molecular identifiers. TCRdb re-called the PCR reads through MiXCR, storing one row per CDR3 protein. Among 400,000 to 500,000 distinct CDR3 sequences listed, about 11% were seen once. The ends were cut back, 4 bases at V and 0 bases at J, with 7 bases in the middle. The CDR3 sequence is 13 residues long. Germline loops: CDR1 SQVTM, CDR2 ANQGSEA.

The J gene is TRBJ2-1, the V gene TRBV29-1, with D perhaps TRBD1 (5 bases). This receptor was identified in a human donor who donated a stem cell graft to a child with acute myeloid leukemia. The input for sequencing was PBMCs from the stem cell graft donor, taken from the stem cell graft. CDR3 sequence: CSVGRDSYNEQFF. The CDR3 nucleotides read TGCAGCGTTGGCAGGGACTCCTACAATGAGCAGTTCTTC.